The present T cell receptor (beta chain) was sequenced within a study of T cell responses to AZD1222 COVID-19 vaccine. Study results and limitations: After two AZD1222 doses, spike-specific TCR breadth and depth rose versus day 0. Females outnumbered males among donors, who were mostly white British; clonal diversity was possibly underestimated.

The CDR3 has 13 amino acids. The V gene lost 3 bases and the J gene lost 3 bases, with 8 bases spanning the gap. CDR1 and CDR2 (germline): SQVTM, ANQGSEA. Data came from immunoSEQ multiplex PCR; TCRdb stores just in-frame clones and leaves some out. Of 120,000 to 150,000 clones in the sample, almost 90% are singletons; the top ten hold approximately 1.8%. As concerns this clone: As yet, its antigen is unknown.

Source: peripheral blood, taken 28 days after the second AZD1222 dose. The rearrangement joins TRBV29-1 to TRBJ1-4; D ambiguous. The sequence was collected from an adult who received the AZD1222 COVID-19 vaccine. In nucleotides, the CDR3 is TGCAGCGTTGAGTATGCTGCTAATGAAAAACTGTTTTTT. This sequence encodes CSVEYAANEKLFF.